These 19 T cell receptor beta chains came from one sample sequenced in a study of low-dose radiotherapy and immunotherapy resistance in tumors. Time point noted: before trial treatment. Covering alpha and beta chains, TRAV- and TRBV-specific primers were used for the first-strand cDNA. The TCRs were subjected to amplification over 20 PCR cycles employing a constant-region primer in conjunction with a V-primer adapter. A single record per CDR3 protein comes from TCRdb applying MiXCR to the reads. Among some 88,000 distinct CDR3 sequences, 8% to 10% were seen once, and the ten largest hold around 0.93%. This sample comprised PBMCs, obtained before treatment. The receptors were sampled from a male donor with prostate cancer.

This clonotype was counted ten times or more. The V call is TRBV12-3 or TRBV12-4, the J call TRBJ2-3; no definite D call. Trimming took 3 bases from V and 2 from J, leaving 9 bases between them. The CDR3 has 14 residues. The CDR3 DNA reads as TGTGCCAGCAGTTTCCGGCCTAACACAGATACGCAGTATTTT. Protein sequence: CASSFRPNTDTQYF.

As for this clonotype: This likely reflects a read error, since a far larger clone is one base away. This sequence joins TRBV28 and TRBJ2-1; TRBD2 matches at 7 bases. The V and J ends lost 4 bases and 10 bases, in that order; junction bases with no gene match: 10. This CDR3 is built from 14 residues. In germline, CDR1 is MDHEN, CDR2 SYDVKM. The CDR3 spells CASSWEGGPDEQFF. CDR3 coding DNA: TGTGCCAGCAGTTGGGAGGGAGGGCCTGACGAGCAGTTCTTC.

Notes on this clonotype: This may come from a read error, since a much larger clone is one base off. V and J are TRBV6-1 and TRBJ1-5, with a possible D match to TRBD1 (6 bases). This CDR3 region has 16 residues. The germline V gene has CDR1 MNHNS and CDR2 SASEGT. CDR3 residues: CASRANRDTSNQPLHF. In DNA form, the CDR3 reads TGTGCCAGCAGGGCAAACCGGGACACCAGCAATCAGCCCCTGCATTTT.

Notes on this clonotype: A far larger clone is just one base off, so this is likely a read error. The CDR3 region has the DNA TGTGCCAGCAGCCAAGATCACAATGAGCAGTACTTC. Protein product: CASSQDHNEQYF. The J gene is TRBJ2-7, the V gene TRBV4-2; D not certain. The CDR3 spans 12 residues. Trimming took off 0 bases at V and 7 bases at J, with 7 bases between the two ends. The V gene's germline CDR1 is LGHNA and CDR2 YNFKEQ.

Many counts were recorded for this clonotype. The genes are TRBV29-1 and TRBJ2-3; unclear D gene. Germline values: CDR1 SQVTM, CDR2 ANQGSEA. This CDR3 is built from 13 residues. V was shortened by 4 bases and J by 3 bases, with 11 bases between the two germline ends. The CDR3 sequence is CSVVRDRTDTQYF. CDR3 DNA: TGCAGCGTTGTAAGGGATAGGACAGATACGCAGTATTTT.

The chain has TRBV20-1 and TRBJ2-7; 7 positions match TRBD2. Trimming cost V 6 bases and J 6 bases; bases outside gene matches: 17. The germline V gene encodes CDR1 DFQATT and CDR2 SNEGSKA (reference sequence). The CDR3 spans 15 residues. Written as DNA, the CDR3 is TGCAGTGCCCCCGGACGAGCGGGAACTCTTTTCGAGCAGTACTTC. This sequence encodes CSAPGRAGTLFEQYF.

By share of the sample, this clonotype is medium-sized. The V call is TRBV28, the J call TRBJ2-7, with 7 bases matching TRBD1. Trimming at V came to 6 bases and at J to 3 bases, leaving 11 bases not matched to a gene. The CDR3 contains 15 residues. Germline V CDR1 and CDR2: MDHEN, SYDVKM. The CDR3 nucleotides read TGTGCCAGCAGCACAGGGGTAACGGGTTTCTACGAGCAGTACTTC. This translates into CASSTGVTGFYEQYF.

Many counts were recorded for this clonotype. The genes are TRBV5-1 and TRBJ2-1; 9 positions agree with TRBD1. The germline CDR1 and CDR2 sequences are SGHRS and YFSETQ. There are 14 residues in the CDR3. V trimming: 0 bases; J trimming: 7 bases; junction bases outside the gene matches: 2. CDR3: CASSLGDRVNEQFF. Here the CDR3 DNA reads TGCGCCAGCAGCTTGGGGGACAGGGTAAATGAGCAGTTCTTC.

This clonotype was recorded many times. This chain uses TRBV28 with TRBJ2-7; 9 bases are shared with TRBD1. There are 15 residues in the CDR3. Trimming cost V 8 bases and J 3 bases; bases outside gene matches: 11. Germline V gene data show CDR1 as MDHEN and CDR2 as SYDVKM. The CDR3, as DNA: TGTGCCAGCGCACAAGACGGACAGGGGTTCTACGAGCAGTACTTC. This codes for CASAQDGQGFYEQYF.

This clonotype occurred many times. The chain joins TRBV19 to TRBJ1-5, with D tentatively TRBD1 (5 bases). V gave up 5 bases and J gave up 4 bases, with 21 bases separating them. Germline CDR1 is LNHDA and CDR2 is SQIVND (reference sequence). The CDR3 spans 17 residues. For the CDR3, the DNA is TGTGCCAGTAGTCTTGTCCGGGGCTCGGGAGGGAATCAGCCCCAGCATTTT. Translated: CASSLVRGSGGNQPQHF.

This clonotype was recorded many times. V usage is TRBV20-1 and J usage is TRBJ2-3; D perhaps matches TRBD1 (5 bases). The CDR3 is 14 amino acids. CDR1 is DFQATT and CDR2 is SNEGSKA in the germline V gene (reference sequence). V gave up 2 bases and J gave up 2 bases, with 11 bases separating them. The CDR3 coding sequence is TGCAGTGCTAGATGGGGCGGTTCCACAGATACGCAGTATTTT. It specifies CSARWGGSTDTQYF.

This clonotype occurred many times. This chain uses TRBV24-1 with TRBJ2-1; 7 bases line up with TRBD2. Germline V lookup: CDR1 KGHDR, CDR2 SFDVKD. The CDR3 loop spans 16 amino acids. With V trimmed by 0 bases and J by 5 bases, 6 bases remained unmatched. The CDR3 DNA follows: TGTGCCACCAGTGATTTGAGCGGGACCGGAAACAATGAGCAGTTCTTC. Translation gives CATSDLSGTGNNEQFF.

This clonotype has a count of ten or more. The chain combines TRBV7-9 with TRBJ2-1; 13 nucleotides agree with TRBD2. CDR1 is SEHNR, CDR2 FQNEAQ, per germline (reference sequence). J was trimmed by 0 bases and V by 1 base; bases with no gene match: 6. The CDR3 contains 19 residues. This CDR3 is CASSLDGLAGAGSYNEQFF. CDR3 nucleotide sequence: TGTGCCAGCAGCTTAGATGGACTAGCGGGGGCGGGCTCCTACAATGAGCAGTTCTTC.

This clonotype was detected many times. J is TRBJ1-2 and V is TRBV4-2; 8 nucleotides match TRBD1. The CDR3 consists of 14 residues. Germline loops: CDR1 LGHNA, CDR2 YNFKEQ. Trimming at V came to 0 bases and at J to 6 bases, leaving 3 bases not matched to a gene. CDR3 coding DNA: TGTGCCAGCAGCCAAGAAACAGGGGGAGATGGCTACACCTTC. It codes for CASSQETGGDGYTF.

This clonotype has ten or more counts. The chain joins TRBV27 to TRBJ2-3; D possibly corresponds to TRBD2 (5 bases). CDR1 MNHEY and CDR2 SMNVEV come from the germline V gene (reference sequence). This CDR3 region has 16 residues. Trimming removed 4 bases from V and 0 bases from J, with 14 bases in between. CDR3 DNA sequence: TGTGCCAGCAGTTCTCCTAGCTCAAAGAGCACAGATACGCAGTATTTT. Translating it yields CASSSPSSKSTDTQYF.

The chain carries TRBV6-5 and TRBJ2-7, with 11 nucleotides matching TRBD2. Looked up from germline, CDR1 is MNHEY and CDR2 is SVGAGI. The CDR3 runs 14 residues. J gave up 3 bases and V 8 bases, and 6 bases lay outside the gene matches. The CDR3 loop reads CASQFTSGSYEQYF. The CDR3 DNA reads as TGTGCCAGCCAATTTACTAGCGGGAGCTACGAGCAGTACTTC.

This clonotype was found many times. The J gene is TRBJ2-7, the V gene TRBV29-1; weak D call: TRBD2 (5 bases). Germline CDR1 is SQVTM and CDR2 is ANQGSEA. The germline V and J ends were trimmed by 4 bases and 3 bases, with 13 bases remaining between them. This CDR3 has 13 amino acids. CDR3 residues: CSVASSLYYEQYF. The CDR3 DNA follows: TGCAGCGTTGCTAGCAGCCTATACTACGAGCAGTACTTC.

This clonotype was picked up many times. The chain employs TRBV5-6 and TRBJ2-1; the D gene is possibly TRBD1 (6 bases). The length of the CDR3 is 15 residues. CDR1 and CDR2 from the germline V gene are SGHDT and YYEEEE. V gave up 5 bases and J gave up 4 bases, with 16 bases separating them. Here the CDR3 DNA reads TGTGCCAGCAGGGATAGGCAGGGGTTGTACAATGAGCAGTTCTTC. It translates to CASRDRQGLYNEQFF.

This clonotype was seen ten or more times. The chain combines TRBV12-3 or TRBV12-4 with TRBJ1-1; D may be TRBD1 (6 bases). Trimming stripped 4 bases from V and 4 bases from J, with 10 bases between. The CDR3 consists of 13 residues. The CDR3 DNA follows: TGTGCCAGCAGTTCTCAGGGGTTCACTGAAGCTTTCTTT. Amino acid sequence: CASSSQGFTEAFF.